This is a list of T cell receptor beta chains from one sample in a study of molecular identifiers for immune sequencing clone quantification. TCRdb independently ran MiXCR on the PCR reads; one entry per CDR3 protein. The repertoire holds hundreds of thousands of distinct CDR3 sequences, with roughly 21% as singletons. The specimen sequenced was naive CD8+ T cells from blood, with Jurkat cell RNA spiked in. The receptor set was obtained from a human donor in good health. Some libraries in this study had Jurkat cell RNA spiked in. Both conserved end residues are part of each CDR3. The D gene is left open where the match is weak. The size entry is marked missing in some rows and otherwise reads once, few, many or a size class.

TRBV4-1	TRBD2	-	TRBJ2-7	TGCGCCAGCAGCCATTTTAGCGGGAAGCCGAGCTACGAGCAGTACTTC	CASSHFSGKPSYEQYF
TRBV12-3/TRBV12-4	TRBD1	-	TRBJ2-7	TGTGCCAGCAGTGGCCAGGACAGGGGTGGCTACGAGCAGTACTTC	CASSGQDRGGYEQYF
TRBV10-3	TRBD1	few	TRBJ2-1	TGTGCCATCAGTGAGGGGGAAGCCGGGACAGGAATCTACAATGAGCAGTTCTTC	CAISEGEAGTGIYNEQFF
TRBV7-9	-	many	TRBJ2-7	TGTGCCAGCAGCTTCATTGGGGGCCCCGGGGAGCAGTACTTC	CASSFIGGPGEQYF
TRBV29-1	TRBD2	many	TRBJ2-3	TGCAGCGTTCCGGAGGGAGGGCGCACAGATACGCAGTATTTT	CSVPEGGRTDTQYF
TRBV11-3	TRBD1	-	TRBJ1-6	TGTGCCAGCAGCTTAGCTAGGGGGCCGCCCTATAATTCACCCCTCCACTTT	CASSLARGPPYNSPLHF
TRBV6-1	-	-	TRBJ2-3	TGTGCCAGCAGTGACAGGGGACCAGATACGCAGTATTTT	CASSDRGPDTQYF
TRBV12-3/TRBV12-4	TRBD2	many	TRBJ2-7	TGTGCCAGCAGTTCAACGGGACTAGCGGGAGACGAGCAGTACTTC	CASSSTGLAGDEQYF
TRBV6-2/TRBV6-3	TRBD2	-	TRBJ2-7	TGTGCCAGCAACTTCGGGACTACTCACGAGCAGTACTTC	CASNFGTTHEQYF
TRBV4-2	TRBD1	many	TRBJ2-7	TGTGCCAGCAGCCCACAACAGGGGGCGCTGGATGAGCAGTACTTC	CASSPQQGALDEQYF
TRBV27	-	-	TRBJ1-6	TGTGCCAGCAGTCTAAAATTGACAGATTTCTATAATTCACCCCTCCACTTT	CASSLKLTDFYNSPLHF
TRBV12-3/TRBV12-4	-	-	TRBJ2-5	TGTGCCAGCAGTTTTTATCGGTCAGGGTGGGGAGAGACCCAGTACTTC	CASSFYRSGWGETQYF
TRBV20-1	-	-	TRBJ1-6	TGCAGTGCTAGAGGACAATATAATTCACCCCTCCACTTT	CSARGQYNSPLHF
TRBV27	-	few	TRBJ1-6	TGTGCCAGCAAGACGGGGAATTCACCCCTCCACTTT	CASKTGNSPLHF
TRBV10-1	TRBD2	-	TRBJ2-1	TGCGCCAGCAGTGATCGGCGGGGGGGCTCCATGTCGTTCAATGAGCAGTTCTTC	CASSDRRGGSMSFNEQFF
TRBV4-3	TRBD2	many	TRBJ2-1	TGCGCCAGCAGCCACCTAGCGGGAGGGCCCGGGTACAATGAGCAGTTCTTC	CASSHLAGGPGYNEQFF
TRBV7-9	-	-	TRBJ1-1	TGTGCCAGCAGCTTAGTTAGCTTGAACACTGAAGCTCTCTTT	CASSLVSLNTEALF
TRBV13	TRBD2	-	TRBJ2-7	TGTGCCAGCAGCTCGGGACTAGCGGGAGAGTATTCTAACGAGCAGTACTTC	CASSSGLAGEYSNEQYF
TRBV9	-	few	TRBJ2-5	TGTGCCAGCAGCGTAGAGGGACTGGAAGAGACCCAGTACTTC	CASSVEGLEETQYF
TRBV7-2	TRBD1	many	TRBJ2-7	TGTGCCAGCAGCATTACAGGGGGAAGATCCTACGAGCAGTACTTC	CASSITGGRSYEQYF
TRBV9	-	-	TRBJ2-1	TGTGCCAGCAGCGTGGGCGGATACAATGGGCAGTTCTTC	CASSVGGYNGQFF
TRBV20-1	TRBD2	few	TRBJ2-7	TGCAGTGCTAGAGATGGGGCGGGAGGGAACTACGAGCAGTACTTC	CSARDGAGGNYEQYF
TRBV19	-	few	TRBJ2-4	TGTGCCAGTAGTATAGTAGCCTCAGACATTCAGTACTTC	CASSIVASDIQYF
TRBV5-5	-	many	TRBJ2-7	TGTGCCAGCAGCTTGGTGGGCCCACAGCCGAGGGAGCAGTACTTC	CASSLVGPQPREQYF